This is a list of T cell receptor beta chains from one sample in a study of cytomegalovirus exposure and HLA in healthy donors. Clones were sequenced by immunoSEQ multiplex PCR, and TCRdb holds only the in-frame ones, with some missing. The data contain about 100,000 clones, about 75% of them singletons. Source material: PBMCs. Receptors were obtained from a young woman in good health and CMV-seropositive. The conserved cysteine and the conserved F or W are not part of the CDR3 here. The D gene is left open where the match is weak.

d_gene | j_gene | v_gene | CDR3aa
. | TRBJ2-7 | TRBV10-3 | AISEGTGSYEQY
TRBD1 | TRBJ2-3 | TRBV29-1 | SVEEDRDTDTQY
TRBD2 | TRBJ2-2 | TRBV5-1 | ASSQSSGVYRIELF
TRBD1 | TRBJ2-7 | TRBV5-1 | ASSLGQGAYEQY
. | TRBJ2-3 | TRBV11-2 | ASSLERLSGTLTDTQY
TRBD1 | TRBJ2-7 | TRBV27 | ASISGTGGGEQY
. | TRBJ2-7 | TRBV7-2 | ASSSYLSYEQY
. | TRBJ2-7 | TRBV11-2 | ASSPQGYEQY
TRBD1 | TRBJ1-2 | TRBV18 | ASSPGTGRPAGYT
TRBD2 | TRBJ2-1 | TRBV5-4 | ASSLRGVRDNEQF
. | TRBJ2-7 | TRBV11-2 | ATTTQRAAYEQY
. | TRBJ1-5 | TRBV30 | AWSLQGGPRQPQH
. | TRBJ1-5 | TRBV10-2 | ASSGSGPGRPQH
TRBD1 | TRBJ1-5 | TRBV5-1 | ASSPTGDIQPQH
. | TRBJ1-4 | TRBV7-9 | ASSLGGGNEKLF
TRBD1 | TRBJ2-1 | TRBV5-6 | ASSWGTGGGQQF
TRBD2 | TRBJ2-7 | TRBV30 | AWTAGGYEQY
TRBD1 | TRBJ1-2 | TRBV7-9 | ASSSGQAEADAGYT
. | TRBJ2-1 | TRBV4-2 | ASSQSTGSANEQF
TRBD1 | TRBJ2-5 | TRBV15 | ATSRALGQGQETQY
TRBD1 | TRBJ1-2 | TRBV6-1 | ASSVVLGTANYGYT
TRBD2 | TRBJ2-2 | TRBV30 | AWTSGSAGELF
. | TRBJ1-2 | TRBV29-1 | SVEDFDRPYGYS
TRBD2 | TRBJ2-7 | TRBV5-1 | ASSLGTSGTYEQY
. | TRBJ2-5 | TRBV18 | ASSPYRGGETQY
. | TRBJ2-2 | TRBV12-5 | ASGTDLAGMGAGELF
TRBD1 | TRBJ2-6 | TRBV4-1 | ASSRRDREAGANVLT
TRBD1 | TRBJ1-2 | TRBV9 | ASSVGGQGAGYGYT
TRBD1 | TRBJ1-5 | TRBV7-9 | ASSTGQGNQPQH
TRBD1 | TRBJ2-2 | TRBV19 | ASSVDRGRSGELF
TRBD2 | TRBJ2-3 | TRBV10-3 | AISVAAGGGTDTQY
. | TRBJ2-5 | TRBV27 | ASSLSYWETQY
. | TRBJ2-6 | TRBV5-1 | ASSPTGRGANVLT
TRBD1 | TRBJ2-7 | TRBV9 | ASSDRDRGPYEQY
. | TRBJ2-7 | TRBV10-3 | ASRDTSSYEQY
. | TRBJ1-1 | TRBV9 | ASSPRGGMNTEAF
. | TRBJ1-2 | TRBV4-2 | ASSQDGGSGYGYT
TRBD2 | TRBJ2-3 | TRBV7-2 | ASSLFSGRSDTQY
TRBD2 | TRBJ2-5 | TRBV4-3 | ASSLGTSGSQETQY
TRBD1 | TRBJ2-3 | TRBV27 | ASSILTGTDTQY
. | TRBJ2-3 | TRBV5-1 | ASSLEGGSADTQY
TRBD2 | TRBJ2-7 | TRBV4-1 | ASSRAGLAVKSYEQY
. | TRBJ2-1 | TRBV4-3 | ASSPGGWGGNEQF
. | TRBJ2-1 | TRBV7-3 | ASSLNQGLYNEQF